This TCR beta chain was sequenced during a study of cytomegalovirus exposure and HLA in healthy donors. The PCR had 60 Vbeta and 13 Jbeta primers. Some clones are missing from TCRdb's copy, which holds only in-frame ones; the method was immunoSEQ multiplex PCR. The table records some 84,000 clones, 60% to 80% of them present only once. There are 13 residues in the CDR3. From germline, CDR1 is GTSNPN and CDR2 SVGIG (reference sequence). V was cut by 2 bases and J by 6 bases, with 14 bases left in between. This clone was seen only a few times. Sequencing input: PBMCs. This receptor was obtained from a boy between 10 and 17 years old in good health and CMV-seronegative. This sequence joins TRBV30 and TRBJ2-7; D is perhaps TRBD2 (6 bases). The CDR3 loop reads CAWSPGLIGEQYF. The CDR3 coding sequence is TGTGCCTGGAGTCCGGGACTGATCGGCGAGCAGTACTTC.